These T cell receptor beta chains were read from a single sample in a study of long-term antiretroviral therapy in people with HIV. Measured with immunoSEQ multiplex PCR; TCRdb has only the in-frame clones, and not every one. The sample has around 43,000 clones, approximately 94% seen once; the top ten hold approximately 2.2%. Sample: unsorted PBMCs, taken 9 to 9.5 years after starting antiretroviral therapy. The receptors here all came from a man younger than 45 with HIV. Each CDR3 is given with its conserved first and last residue. The D gene is left open where the match is weak. Some rows mark clone size as missing; the rest say once, few, many or name a class of expanded clone.

>TRBV7-2|.|TRBJ1-2|.
TGTGCCAGCAGCTTAGCGAGTAGCTATGGCTACACCTTC
CASSLASSYGYTF
>TRBV18|.|TRBJ1-5|.
TGTGCCAGCTCACCCTCAGGCCCAGGGGGCAATCAGCCCCAGCATTTT
CASSPSGPGGNQPQHF
>TRBV29-1|.|TRBJ2-3|.
TGCAGCGCTATTAGAAAGTTTACGCAGTATTTT
CSAIRKFTQYF
>TRBV9|.|TRBJ2-7|TRBD2
TGTGCCAGCAGCGTTACCGGGGGGTCTGACGAGCAGTACTTC
CASSVTGGSDEQYF
>TRBV28|.|TRBJ2-2|.
TGTGCCTGCAGGAGTCATGGCACCGGGGAGCTGTTTTTT
CACRSHGTGELFF
>TRBV28|few|TRBJ2-5|.
TGTGCCAGCAGTTTGTCCCGTGTGCGGTACTTC
CASSLSRVRYF
>TRBV5-4|.|TRBJ1-2|TRBD1
TGTGCCAGCAGCCTGATGTCGCAGTCGGGGACAGACTATGGCTACACCTTC
CASSLMSQSGTDYGYTF
>TRBV19|.|TRBJ2-5|.
TGTGCCAGTAGTGGCCTCCCTGGGGAGACCCAGTACTTC
CASSGLPGETQYF
>TRBV11-2|.|TRBJ2-5|.
TGTGCCAGCAGCTTAGAAGCTCAGGAGACCCAGTACTTC
CASSLEAQETQYF
>TRBV28|.|TRBJ1-1|.
TGTGCCAGCAGTGTGGGAGCCCAGAACACTGAAGCTTTCTTT
CASSVGAQNTEAFF
>TRBV5-1|.|TRBJ2-7|TRBD1
TGCGCCAGCAGCAGAGGACAGGGGGTGGGGTTTGAGCAGTACTTC
CASSRGQGVGFEQYF
>TRBV7-3|.|TRBJ1-1|TRBD1
TGTGCCAGCAGTTCCGGGACAGGGAGGGCTTTCTTT
CASSSGTGRAFF
>TRBV5-4|few|TRBJ1-2|TRBD1
TGTGCCAGCAGCGCAGACAGGGTTTCTAACTATGGCTACACCTTC
CASSADRVSNYGYTF
>TRBV11-3|.|TRBJ2-1|.
TGTGCCAGCAGCTTAGAGGGGTTGGATGAGCAGTTCTTC
CASSLEGLDEQFF
>TRBV30|.|TRBJ1-2|.
TGTGCCTGGAGTAGGGGGGGCTATGGCTACACCTTC
CAWSRGGYGYTF
>TRBV29-1|.|TRBJ2-3|TRBD2
TGCAGCGTTGCTAAACTAGCGTCTAGCACAGATACGCAGTATTTT
CSVAKLASSTDTQYF
>TRBV6-5|once|TRBJ1-3|.
TGTGCCAGCAGTTATTACTCTGGAAACACCATATATTTT
CASSYYSGNTIYF
>TRBV10-3|once|TRBJ2-3|TRBD2
TGTGCCGTCTCCGGGACTAGCGGGGGGGCTATAGATACGCAGTATTTT
CAVSGTSGGAIDTQYF
>TRBV7-9|.|TRBJ1-1|.
TGTGCCAGCAGCCGTCACCCGCCAACTGAGAACACTGAAGCTTTCTTT
CASSRHPPTENTEAFF
>TRBV19|.|TRBJ1-2|.
TGTGCCAGTAGTATAGATCAAAGGTCTTACTATGGCTACACCTTC
CASSIDQRSYYGYTF
>TRBV9|.|TRBJ2-5|TRBD2
TGTGCCAGCAGCGCCCGAGGACTAGCGGGGGGAGAGACCCAGTACTTC
CASSARGLAGGETQYF
>TRBV6-6|.|TRBJ1-1|.
TGTGCCAGCAACCTAGGGAGGGAGGGGACTGAAGCTTTCTTT
CASNLGREGTEAFF
>TRBV4-1|.|TRBJ1-6|.
TGCGCCAGCAGCCGGCTTCTGACAGAAGGGAATTCACCCCTCCACTTT
CASSRLLTEGNSPLHF